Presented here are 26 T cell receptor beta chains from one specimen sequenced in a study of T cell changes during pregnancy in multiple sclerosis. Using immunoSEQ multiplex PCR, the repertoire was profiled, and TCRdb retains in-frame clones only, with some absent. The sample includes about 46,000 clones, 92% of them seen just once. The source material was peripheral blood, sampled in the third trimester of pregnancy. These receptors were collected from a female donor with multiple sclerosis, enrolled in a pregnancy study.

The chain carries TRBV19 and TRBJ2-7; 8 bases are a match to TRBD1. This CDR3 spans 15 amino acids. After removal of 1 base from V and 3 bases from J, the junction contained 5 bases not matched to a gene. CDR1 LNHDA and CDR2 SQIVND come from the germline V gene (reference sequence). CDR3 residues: CASSIGYGQGYEQYF. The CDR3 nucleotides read TGTGCCAGTAGTATAGGGTACGGACAGGGCTACGAGCAGTACTTC.

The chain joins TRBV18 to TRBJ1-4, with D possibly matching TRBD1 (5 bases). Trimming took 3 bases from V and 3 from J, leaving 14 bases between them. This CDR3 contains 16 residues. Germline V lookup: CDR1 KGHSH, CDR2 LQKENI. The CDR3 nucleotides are TGTGCCAGCTCACCTACTGGGGGGACGGCTAATGAAAAACTGTTTTTT. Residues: CASSPTGGTANEKLFF.

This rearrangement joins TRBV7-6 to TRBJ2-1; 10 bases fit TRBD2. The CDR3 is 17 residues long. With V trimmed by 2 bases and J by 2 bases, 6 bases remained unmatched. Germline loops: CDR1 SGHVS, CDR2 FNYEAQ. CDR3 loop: CASSLRLAGRPYNEQFF. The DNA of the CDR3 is TGTGCCAGCAGCTTACGACTAGCGGGCCGCCCCTACAATGAGCAGTTCTTC.

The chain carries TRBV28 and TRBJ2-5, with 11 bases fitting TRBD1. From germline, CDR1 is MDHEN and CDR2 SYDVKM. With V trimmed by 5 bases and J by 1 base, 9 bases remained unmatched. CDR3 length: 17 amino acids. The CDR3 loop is CASSDSRDRGFQETQYF. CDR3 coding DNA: TGTGCCAGCAGTGACTCCCGGGACAGGGGGTTCCAAGAGACCCAGTACTTC.

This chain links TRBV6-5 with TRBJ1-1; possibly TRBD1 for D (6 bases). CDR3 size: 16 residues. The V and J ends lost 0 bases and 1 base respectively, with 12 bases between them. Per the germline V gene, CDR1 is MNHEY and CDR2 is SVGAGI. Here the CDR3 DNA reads TGTGCCAGCAGTTACTCTATACAAGGGGGGAACACTGAAGCTTTCTTT. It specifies CASSYSIQGGNTEAFF.

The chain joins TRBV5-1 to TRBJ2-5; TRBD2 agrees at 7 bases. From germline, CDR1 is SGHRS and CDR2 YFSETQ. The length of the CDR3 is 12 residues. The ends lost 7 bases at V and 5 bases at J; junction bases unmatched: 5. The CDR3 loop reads CASGLGEETQYF. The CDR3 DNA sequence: TGCGCCAGCGGACTAGGGGAGGAGACCCAGTACTTC.

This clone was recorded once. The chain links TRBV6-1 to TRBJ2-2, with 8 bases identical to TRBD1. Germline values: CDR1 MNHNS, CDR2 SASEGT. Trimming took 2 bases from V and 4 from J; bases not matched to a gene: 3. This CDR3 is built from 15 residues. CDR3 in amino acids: CASSETQGATGELFF. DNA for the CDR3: TGTGCCAGCAGTGAAACGCAGGGGGCCACCGGGGAGCTGTTTTTT.

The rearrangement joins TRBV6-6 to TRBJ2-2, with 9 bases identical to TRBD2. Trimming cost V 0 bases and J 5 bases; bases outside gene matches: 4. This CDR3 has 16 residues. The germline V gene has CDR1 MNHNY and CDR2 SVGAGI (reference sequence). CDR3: CASSYSLGLATGELFF. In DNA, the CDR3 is TGTGCCAGCAGTTACTCGCTGGGACTAGCAACCGGGGAGCTGTTTTTT.

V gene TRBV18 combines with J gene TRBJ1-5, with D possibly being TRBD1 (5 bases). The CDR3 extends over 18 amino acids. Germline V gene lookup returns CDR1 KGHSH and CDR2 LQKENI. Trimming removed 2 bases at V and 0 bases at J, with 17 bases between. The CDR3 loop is CASSPLSLGGVSNQPQHF. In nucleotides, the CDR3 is TGTGCCAGCTCACCATTATCTCTCGGGGGTGTTAGCAATCAGCCCCAGCATTTT. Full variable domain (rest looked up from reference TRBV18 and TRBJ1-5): NAGVMQNPRHLVRRRGQEARLRCSPMKGHSHVYWYRQLPEEGLKFMVYLQKENIIDESGMPKERFSAEFPKEGPSILRIQQVVRGDSAAYFCASSPLSLGGVSNQPQHFGDGTRLSIL.

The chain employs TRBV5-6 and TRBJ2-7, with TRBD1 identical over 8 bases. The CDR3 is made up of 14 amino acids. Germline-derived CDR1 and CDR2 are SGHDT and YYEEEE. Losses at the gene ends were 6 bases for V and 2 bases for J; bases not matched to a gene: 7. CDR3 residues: CASNDRGLTYEQYF. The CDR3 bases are TGTGCCAGCAACGACAGGGGATTAACCTACGAGCAGTACTTC. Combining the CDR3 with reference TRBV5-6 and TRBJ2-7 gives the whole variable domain DAGVTQSPTHLIKTRGQQVTLRCSPKSGHDTVSWYQQALGQGPQFIFQYYEEEERQRGNFPDRFSGHQFPNYSSELNVNALLLGDSALYLCASNDRGLTYEQYFGPGTRLTVT.

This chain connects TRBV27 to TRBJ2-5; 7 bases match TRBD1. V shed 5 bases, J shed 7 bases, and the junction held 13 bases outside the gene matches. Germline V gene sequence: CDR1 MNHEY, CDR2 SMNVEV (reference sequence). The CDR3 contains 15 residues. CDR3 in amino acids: CASSPIRDSRGTQYF. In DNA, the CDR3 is TGTGCCAGCAGTCCAATCCGGGACAGCAGAGGGACCCAGTACTTC.

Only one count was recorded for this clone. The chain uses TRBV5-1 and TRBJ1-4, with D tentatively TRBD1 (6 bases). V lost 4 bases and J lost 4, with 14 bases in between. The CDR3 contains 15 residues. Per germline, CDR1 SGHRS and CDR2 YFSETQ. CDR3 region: CASSTKTGRNEKLFF. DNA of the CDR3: TGCGCCAGCAGCACCAAGACAGGCCGTAATGAAAAACTGTTTTTT.

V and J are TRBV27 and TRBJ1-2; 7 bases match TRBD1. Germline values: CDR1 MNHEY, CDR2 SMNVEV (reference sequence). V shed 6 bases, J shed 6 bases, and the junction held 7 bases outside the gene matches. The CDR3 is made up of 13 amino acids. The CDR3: CASSTDRVHGYTF. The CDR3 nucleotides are TGTGCCAGCAGCACCGACAGGGTCCATGGCTACACCTTC.

The CDR3 region has the DNA TGCGCCAGCAGCCAAGATCGGGCAGGGACCGGGGAGCTGTTTTTT. This gives the protein CASSQDRAGTGELFF. The chain carries TRBV4-3 and TRBJ2-2, with D possibly matching TRBD1 (5 bases). The CDR3 is 15 amino acids. Trimming shortened V by 0 bases and J by 5 bases, and 10 bases separated the two germline ends. Germline CDR1 and CDR2: LGHNA and YSLEER.

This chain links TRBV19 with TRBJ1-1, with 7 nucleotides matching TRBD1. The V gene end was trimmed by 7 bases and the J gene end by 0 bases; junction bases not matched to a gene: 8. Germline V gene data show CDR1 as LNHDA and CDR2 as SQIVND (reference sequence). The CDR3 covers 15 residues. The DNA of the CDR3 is TGTGCCAGTAACCGGGACAGCAATATGAACACTGAAGCTTTCTTT. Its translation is CASNRDSNMNTEAFF. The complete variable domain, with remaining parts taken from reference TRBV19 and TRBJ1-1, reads DGGITQSPKYLFRKEGQNVTLSCEQNLNHDAMYWYRQDPGQGLRLIYYSQIVNDFQKGDIAEGYSVSREKKESFPLTVTSAQKNPTAFYLCASNRDSNMNTEAFFGQGTRLTVV.

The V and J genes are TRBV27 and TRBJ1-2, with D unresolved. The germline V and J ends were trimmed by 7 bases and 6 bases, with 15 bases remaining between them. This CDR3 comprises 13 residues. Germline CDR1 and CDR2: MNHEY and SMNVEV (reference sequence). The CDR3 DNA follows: TGTGCCAGCAAATTTAGTTGGGGAGATGGCTACACCTTC. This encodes CASKFSWGDGYTF.

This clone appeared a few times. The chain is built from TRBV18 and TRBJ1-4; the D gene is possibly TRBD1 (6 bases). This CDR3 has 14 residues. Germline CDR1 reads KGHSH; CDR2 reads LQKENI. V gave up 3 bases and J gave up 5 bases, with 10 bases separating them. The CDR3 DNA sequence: TGTGCCAGCTCACCCGGACAGCTAAATGAAAAACTGTTTTTT. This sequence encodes CASSPGQLNEKLFF. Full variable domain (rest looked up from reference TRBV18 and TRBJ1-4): NAGVMQNPRHLVRRRGQEARLRCSPMKGHSHVYWYRQLPEEGLKFMVYLQKENIIDESGMPKERFSAEFPKEGPSILRIQQVVRGDSAAYFCASSPGQLNEKLFFGSGTQLSVL.

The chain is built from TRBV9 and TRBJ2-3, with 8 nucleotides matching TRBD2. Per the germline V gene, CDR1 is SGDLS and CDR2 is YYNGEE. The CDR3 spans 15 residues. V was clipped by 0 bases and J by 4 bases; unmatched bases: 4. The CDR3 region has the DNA TGTGCCAGCAGCGTAGGCGGGGGGCGATCAGATACGCAGTATTTT. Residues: CASSVGGGRSDTQYF.

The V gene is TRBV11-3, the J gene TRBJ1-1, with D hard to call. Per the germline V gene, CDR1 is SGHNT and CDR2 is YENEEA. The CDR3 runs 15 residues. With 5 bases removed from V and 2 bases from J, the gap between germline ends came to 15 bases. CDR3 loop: CASSTTDQFNTEAFF. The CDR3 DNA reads TGTGCCAGCAGCACCACAGACCAATTTAACACTGAAGCTTTCTTT.

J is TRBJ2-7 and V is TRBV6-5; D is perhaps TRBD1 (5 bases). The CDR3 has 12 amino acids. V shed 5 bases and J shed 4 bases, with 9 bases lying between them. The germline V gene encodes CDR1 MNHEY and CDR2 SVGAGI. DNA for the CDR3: TGTGCCAGCAGTGACAGCCTATACGAGCAGTACTTC. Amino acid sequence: CASSDSLYEQYF.

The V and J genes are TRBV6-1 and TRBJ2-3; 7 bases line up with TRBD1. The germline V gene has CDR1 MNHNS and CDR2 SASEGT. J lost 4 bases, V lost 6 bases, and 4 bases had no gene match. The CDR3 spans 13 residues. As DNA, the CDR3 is TGTGCCAGCAGAGAAACAGGGGCAGATACGCAGTATTTT. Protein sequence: CASRETGADTQYF.

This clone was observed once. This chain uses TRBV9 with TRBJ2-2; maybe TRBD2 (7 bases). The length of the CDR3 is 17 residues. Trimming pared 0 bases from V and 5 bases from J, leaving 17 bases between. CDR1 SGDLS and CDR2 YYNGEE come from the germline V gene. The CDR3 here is CASSVEASGGETGELFF. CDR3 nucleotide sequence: TGTGCCAGCAGCGTAGAAGCATCGGGGGGCGAAACCGGGGAGCTGTTTTTT. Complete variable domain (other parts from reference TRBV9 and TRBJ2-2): DSGVTQTPKHLITATGQRVTLRCSPRSGDLSVYWYQQSLDQGLQFLIQYYNGEERAKGNILERFSAQQFPDLHSELNLSSLELGDSALYFCASSVEASGGETGELFFGEGSRLTVL.

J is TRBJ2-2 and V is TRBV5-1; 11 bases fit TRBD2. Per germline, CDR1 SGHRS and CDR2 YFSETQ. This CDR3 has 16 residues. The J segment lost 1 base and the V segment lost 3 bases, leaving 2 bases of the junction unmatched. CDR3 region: CASSSLAGGNTGELFF. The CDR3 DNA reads TGCGCCAGCAGCTCTCTAGCGGGAGGGAACACCGGGGAGCTGTTTTTT.

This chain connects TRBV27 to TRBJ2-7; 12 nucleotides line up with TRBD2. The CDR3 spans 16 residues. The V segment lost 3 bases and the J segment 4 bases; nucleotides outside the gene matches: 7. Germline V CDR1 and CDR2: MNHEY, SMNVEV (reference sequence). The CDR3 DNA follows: TGTGCCAGCAGTTTGGACGGGACTAGCGGGTGGTACGAGCAGTACTTC. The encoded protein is CASSLDGTSGWYEQYF.

The CDR3 DNA sequence: TGTGCCAGCAGTTTAGGTGCAGGGAGGCGTGAAAAACTGTTTTTT. Its translation is CASSLGAGRREKLFF. The chain combines TRBV28 with TRBJ1-4; a possible D gene is TRBD1 (5 bases). V shed 2 bases and J shed 7 bases, with 14 bases lying between them. The CDR3 spans 15 residues. CDR1 MDHEN and CDR2 SYDVKM come from the germline V gene.

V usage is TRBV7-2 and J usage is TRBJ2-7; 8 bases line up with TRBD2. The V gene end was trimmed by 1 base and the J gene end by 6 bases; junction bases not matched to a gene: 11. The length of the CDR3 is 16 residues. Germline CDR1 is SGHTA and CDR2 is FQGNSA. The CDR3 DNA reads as TGTGCCAGCAGCTTAGTCTCAACGCGGGAGGCTGGCGAGCAGTACTTC. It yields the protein CASSLVSTREAGEQYF.